The present TCR beta chain was sequenced within a study of identifying expanded T cells in peripheral blood. Overall study results and limits: Across healthy donors, higher total template counts meant significantly greater approximately two-week count variance. Differentially abundant clones: roughly 1.2 between replicates, 16.4 at around 14 days, less than 20 at four.

No infections or other immune events were documented during collection. As concerns this clone: What it binds is unknown.

This table comes from immunoSEQ multiplex PCR, and its TCRdb copy is limited to in-frame clones, with some not included. The table records around 68,000 clones, 87% of them present only once. Germline CDR1 LNHNV, CDR2 YYDKDF (reference sequence). V was trimmed by 0 bases and J by 0 bases, leaving 8 bases between them. This CDR3 spans 15 amino acids. The genes are TRBV15 and TRBJ1-1; D gene unclear. The sequenced material came from blood. The TCR originated in a person aged 18 to 70 in good health. CDR3: CATSRDGRLNTEAFF. CDR3 nucleotide sequence: TGTGCCACCAGCAGAGACGGACGGTTGAACACTGAAGCTTTCTTT.